Shown below are 3 T cell receptor beta chains from a single sample sequenced in a study of STAT5B mutations in CD4+ large granular lymphocyte leukemia. TCRdb keeps only in-frame clones here, not all; method: immunoSEQ multiplex PCR. Altogether approximately 30,000 clones are present, under 85% being singletons, with the ten largest covering under 2.5%. Source material: CD4+ T cells from blood buffy coats. The receptor set was obtained from a human donor in good health.

The J gene is TRBJ2-3, the V gene TRBV7-2, with D unresolved. V lost 1 base and J 2 bases, leaving 10 bases between the germline ends. Germline loops: CDR1 SGHTA, CDR2 FQGNSA. The length of the CDR3 is 15 residues. In DNA, the CDR3 is TGTGCCAGCAGCTTAGTAGCAGCTTTCACAGATACGCAGTATTTT. Protein: CASSLVAAFTDTQYF. The full variable domain, rest sourced from reference TRBV7-2 and TRBJ2-3, is GAGVSQSPSNKVTEKGKDVELRCDPISGHTALYWYRQSLGQGLEFLIYFQGNSAPDKSGLPSDRFSAERTGGSVSTLTIQRTQQEDSAVYLCASSLVAAFTDTQYFGPGTRLTVL.

This clone was detected only once. The chain carries TRBV30 and TRBJ1-2, with D unresolved. Germline CDR1 GTSNPN, CDR2 SVGIG (reference sequence). This CDR3 region has 13 residues. Deletions cut 3 bases from V and 5 bases from J, with 13 bases between. As DNA, the CDR3 is TGTGCCTGGAGCCCAGGCCAGTGGTATGGCTACACCTTC. Translation gives CAWSPGQWYGYTF.

V usage is TRBV29-1 and J usage is TRBJ1-1; possibly TRBD1 for D (5 bases). Between the trimmed V and J ends, which lost 7 bases and 1 base, there was a span of 10 bases. The CDR3 sequence is 12 residues long. Germline CDR1 reads SQVTM; CDR2 reads ANQGSEA. CDR3 sequence: CSAGSQNTEAFF. For the CDR3, the DNA is TGCAGCGCAGGGAGTCAGAACACTGAAGCTTTCTTT.